Following are 14 T cell receptor beta chains from one sample sequenced in a study of cytomegalovirus exposure and HLA in healthy donors. Data came from immunoSEQ multiplex PCR; TCRdb stores just in-frame clones and leaves some out. Here the sample spans 120,000 or so clones, roughly 87% being singletons. Material: PBMCs. The receptors shown here come from a woman younger than 30 in good health and CMV-seronegative.

For the CDR3, the DNA is TGTGCCAGCAGTTTATGGAGGAACACTGAAGCTTTCTTT. Encoded protein: CASSLWRNTEAFF. The J gene is TRBJ1-1, the V gene TRBV27; no clear D. This CDR3 spans 13 amino acids. The V and J ends lost 1 base and 1 base respectively, with 4 bases between them. The V gene's germline CDR1 is MNHEY and CDR2 SMNVEV (reference sequence).

V and J are TRBV29-1 and TRBJ1-2, with unresolved D. The CDR3 totals 11 residues. Germline CDR1 and CDR2: SQVTM and ANQGSEA. Trimming cost V 7 bases and J 5 bases, with 11 bases left between them. In DNA, the CDR3 is TGCAGCGAACTAAACGGGTATGGCTACACCTTC. It specifies CSELNGYGYTF.

This clone has a handful of counts. The V and J genes are TRBV9 and TRBJ1-2; D uncertain. Per germline, CDR1 SGDLS and CDR2 YYNGEE. Trimming pared 5 bases from V and 0 bases from J, leaving 11 bases between. The CDR3 has 14 residues. CDR3 DNA: TGTGCCAGCAGTCGGGTTGGAGCTAACTATGGCTACACCTTC. Amino acid sequence: CASSRVGANYGYTF. The full variable domain, in which reference TRBV9 and TRBJ1-2 provide the parts outside the CDR3, is DSGVTQTPKHLITATGQRVTLRCSPRSGDLSVYWYQQSLDQGLQFLIQYYNGEERAKGNILERFSAQQFPDLHSELNLSSLELGDSALYFCASSRVGANYGYTFGSGTRLTVV.

V and J are TRBV11-3 and TRBJ2-5; D may be TRBD2 (6 bases). CDR1 and CDR2 (germline): SGHNT, YENEEA. The CDR3 extends over 13 amino acids. Trimming left V 8 bases short and J 1 base short, with 11 bases between. The CDR3, as DNA: TGTGCCAGCTCCGGGGGTCCCCAAGAGACCCAGTACTTC. It specifies CASSGGPQETQYF. The full variable domain, with the rest looked up from reference TRBV11-3 and TRBJ2-5, is EAGVVQSPRYKIIEKKQPVAFWCNPISGHNTLYWYLQNLGQGPELLIRYENEEAVDDSQLPKDRFSAERLKGVDSTLKIQPAELGDSAVYLCASSGGPQETQYFGPGTRLLVL.

The chain uses TRBV4-2 and TRBJ2-3; D is ambiguous. Deletions cut 2 bases from V and 0 bases from J, with 9 bases between. Germline V gene data show CDR1 as LGHNA and CDR2 as YNFKEQ. The CDR3 is 15 amino acids. The CDR3 sequence: CASSQSATSTDTQYF. The CDR3 DNA reads as TGTGCCAGCAGCCAAAGTGCCACTAGCACAGATACGCAGTATTTT.

The V gene is TRBV5-6, the J gene TRBJ1-4; a possible D gene is TRBD1 (6 bases). The germline gives CDR1 SGHDT, CDR2 YYEEEE. This CDR3 region has 17 residues. Trimming shortened V by 2 bases and J by 0 bases, and 14 bases separated the two germline ends. The CDR3 bases are TGTGCCAGCAGCTTATCCGGGACACCGACAACTAATGAAAAACTGTTTTTT. Protein sequence: CASSLSGTPTTNEKLFF.

Comment on this clone: Distinct nucleotide sequences in the sample also encode this CDR3. J is TRBJ2-7 and V is TRBV11-2; perhaps TRBD2 as D (5 bases). CDR3 length: 15 amino acids. CDR1 and CDR2 (germline): SGHAT, FQNNGV. Between the trimmed V and J ends, which lost 1 base and 0 bases, there was a span of 10 bases. The CDR3 sequence is CASSLGAGTSYEQYF. DNA of the CDR3: TGTGCCAGCAGCTTAGGGGCGGGCACCTCCTACGAGCAGTACTTC.

The chain recombines TRBV25-1 with TRBJ2-5; no clear D. The germline gives CDR1 MGHDK, CDR2 SYGVNS. This CDR3 region has 14 residues. V lost 5 bases, J lost 2 bases, and 12 bases lay in between. The CDR3 spells CASSSRPVQETQYF. CDR3 DNA: TGTGCCAGCAGTTCCCGCCCGGTGCAAGAGACCCAGTACTTC.

The V call is TRBV5-6, the J call TRBJ1-1; TRBD1 matches at 7 bases. V dropped 0 bases and J dropped 6; count of bases not matched to a gene: 8. Germline V gives CDR1 SGHDT, CDR2 YYEEEE. The CDR3 spans 15 residues. CDR3 residues: CASSLGGTGVPEAFF. CDR3 nucleotide sequence: TGTGCCAGCAGCTTGGGTGGCACAGGGGTTCCTGAAGCTTTCTTT.

V usage is TRBV29-1 and J usage is TRBJ2-7; the match to TRBD2 covers 12 bases. This CDR3 contains 15 residues. V was pared by 6 bases and J by 7 bases, with 13 bases of the junction left unmatched. Germline loops: CDR1 SQVTM, CDR2 ANQGSEA. The CDR3 reads CSVTGTSGPGGEQYF. In nucleotides, the CDR3 is TGCAGCGTCACCGGGACTAGCGGGCCTGGGGGGGAGCAGTACTTC.

This rearrangement joins TRBV6-5 to TRBJ2-1, with D maybe TRBD2 (5 bases). Between the trimmed V and J ends, which lost 7 bases and 8 bases, there was a span of 12 bases. There are 12 residues in the CDR3. The V gene's germline CDR1 is MNHEY and CDR2 SVGAGI. The DNA for the CDR3 is TGTGCCAGCACAAAACCGGGGTATGAGCAGTTCTTC. This codes for CASTKPGYEQFF.

This sequence joins TRBV7-2 and TRBJ1-2; D may be TRBD1 (6 bases). The CDR3 runs 16 residues. Trimming pared 2 bases from V and 3 bases from J, leaving 16 bases between. Germline values: CDR1 SGHTA, CDR2 FQGNSA. In DNA, the CDR3 is TGTGCCAGCAGCTTAAAAGTTTCGCACAGGGACTATGGCTACACCTTC. Amino acid sequence: CASSLKVSHRDYGYTF.

The chain has TRBV6-5 and TRBJ2-5; no reliable D call. CDR1 MNHEY and CDR2 SVGAGI come from the germline V gene. V lost 7 bases and J lost 2, with 11 bases in between. The CDR3 runs to 13 residues. The CDR3 region is CASTLTGQETQYF. CDR3 nucleotide sequence: TGTGCCAGCACCCTGACTGGGCAAGAGACCCAGTACTTC.

The chain combines TRBV5-6 with TRBJ1-1; D unresolved. This CDR3 contains 11 residues. Per the germline V gene, CDR1 is SGHDT and CDR2 is YYEEEE. Trimming took 1 base from V and 7 from J, leaving 5 bases between them. CDR3 in DNA: TGTGCCAGCAGCTTGTCAGGTGAAGCTTTCTTT. This translates into CASSLSGEAFF.